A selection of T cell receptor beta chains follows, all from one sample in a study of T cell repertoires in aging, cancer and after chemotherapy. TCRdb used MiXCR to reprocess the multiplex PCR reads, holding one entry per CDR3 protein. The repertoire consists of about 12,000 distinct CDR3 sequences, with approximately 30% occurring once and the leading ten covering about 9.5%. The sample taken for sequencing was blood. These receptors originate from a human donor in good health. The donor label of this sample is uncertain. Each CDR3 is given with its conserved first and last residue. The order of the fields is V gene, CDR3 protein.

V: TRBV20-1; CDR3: CSAALQGRSSNTGELFF
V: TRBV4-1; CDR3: CASSQEIAGWNEQFF
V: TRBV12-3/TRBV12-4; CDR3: CASSLRSGGLAGGETQYF
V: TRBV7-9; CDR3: CASSLARADTQYF
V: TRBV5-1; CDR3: CASSLLIGANTGELFF
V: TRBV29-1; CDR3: CSVDSRGTQETQYF
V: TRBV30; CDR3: CACKGTGGGYTF
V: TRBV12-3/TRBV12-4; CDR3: CASSFRDTQYF
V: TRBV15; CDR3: CATSSQAYEQYF
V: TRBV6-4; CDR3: CASSDGTGGSPLHF
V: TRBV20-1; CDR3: CSATQRVNEQFF
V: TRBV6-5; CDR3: CASSYSGRGGQETQYF
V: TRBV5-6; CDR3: CASSLSQGGAFF
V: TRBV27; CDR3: CASSGGTGGNTIYF
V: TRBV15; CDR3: CATSRAQLDTQYF
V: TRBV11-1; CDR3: CASSIGGRPQETQYF
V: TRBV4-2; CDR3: CASTPPRSHEQFF
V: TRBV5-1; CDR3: CASSPEGAANEILFF
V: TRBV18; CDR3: CASSPGSSGGNEQFF
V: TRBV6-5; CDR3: CASSYSSPGNTIYF
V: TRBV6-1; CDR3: CASSNVNSNQPQHF
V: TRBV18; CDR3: CASSPSRQETQYF
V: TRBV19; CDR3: CASSIGPLETQYF
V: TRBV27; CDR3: CATRGRGTYEQYF
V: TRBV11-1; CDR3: CASSHTGVLGVNTKAFF
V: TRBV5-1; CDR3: CASSASGTGGDYEQYF
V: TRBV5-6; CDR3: CASSLSSVPGSPLHF
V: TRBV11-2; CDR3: CASSPGAYTGELFF
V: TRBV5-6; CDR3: CVSSPGQAINTEAFF
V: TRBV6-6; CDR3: CASSYAFTVYEQYF
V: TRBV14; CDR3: CAILTSGGLSTDTQYF
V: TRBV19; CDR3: CASSTLEQETQYF
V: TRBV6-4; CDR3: CASSDSGGADTQYF
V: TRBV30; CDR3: CAWSGATQKGYGYTF
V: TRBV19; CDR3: CASSTGTREKLFF
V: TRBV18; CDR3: CASSPPSGDWANVLTF
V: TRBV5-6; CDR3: CASSFWETETQYF
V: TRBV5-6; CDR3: CASSLEGQPTDTQYF
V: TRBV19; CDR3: CASSDQDRGSYNEQFF
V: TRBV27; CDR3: CASSLLGQGGRTEAFF
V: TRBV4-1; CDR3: CASSQVSRAYNEKLFF